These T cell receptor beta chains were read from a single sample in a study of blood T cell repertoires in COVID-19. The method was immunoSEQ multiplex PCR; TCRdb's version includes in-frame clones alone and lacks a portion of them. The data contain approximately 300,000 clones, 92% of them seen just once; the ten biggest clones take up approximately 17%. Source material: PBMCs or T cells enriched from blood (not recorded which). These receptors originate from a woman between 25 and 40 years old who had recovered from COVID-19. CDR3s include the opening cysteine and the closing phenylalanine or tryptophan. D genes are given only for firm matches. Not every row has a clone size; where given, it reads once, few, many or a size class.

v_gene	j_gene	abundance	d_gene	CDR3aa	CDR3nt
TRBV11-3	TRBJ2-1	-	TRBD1	CASSRQGYNEQFF	TGTGCCAGCAGCAGACAGGGCTACAATGAGCAGTTCTTC
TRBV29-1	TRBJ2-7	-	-	CSVQWGTGMNEQYF	TGCAGCGTTCAATGGGGAACAGGGATGAACGAGCAGTACTTC
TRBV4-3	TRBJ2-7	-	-	CASSHEEWSEQYF	TGCGCCAGCAGCCACGAGGAGTGGTCCGAGCAGTACTTC
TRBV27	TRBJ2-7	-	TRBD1	CASGYRTGAYEQYF	TGTGCCAGCGGGTACCGGACAGGAGCCTACGAGCAGTACTTC
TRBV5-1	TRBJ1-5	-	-	CASSLDINQPQHF	TGCGCCAGCAGCCTGGACATAAATCAGCCCCAGCATTTT
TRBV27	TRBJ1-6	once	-	CASSSRAPASGDSPLHF	TGTGCCAGCAGTTCCCGCGCCCCGGCTTCTGGAGATTCACCCCTCCACTTT
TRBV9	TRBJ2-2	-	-	CASSVWSGSGTGELFF	TGTGCCAGCAGCGTATGGTCAGGGTCGGGCACCGGGGAGCTGTTTTTT
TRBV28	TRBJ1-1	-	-	CASSLVGQGSPF	-
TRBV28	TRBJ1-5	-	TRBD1	CASRAGQGNQPQHF	TGTGCCAGCAGGGCGGGACAGGGCAATCAGCCCCAGCATTTT
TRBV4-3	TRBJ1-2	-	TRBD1	CASSQDLAAGGFYGYTF	TGCGCCAGCAGCCAAGATCTCGCGGCAGGGGGATTCTATGGCTACACCTTC
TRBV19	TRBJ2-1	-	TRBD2	CASSILRLAGGPGEQFF	TGTGCCAGTAGTATCCTCCGACTAGCGGGAGGGCCTGGTGAGCAGTTCTTC
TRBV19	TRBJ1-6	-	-	CASRMQGNSPLHF	TGTGCCAGTAGGATGCAGGGGAATTCACCCCTCCACTTT
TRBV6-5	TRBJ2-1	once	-	CATWDFYNEQFF	TGTGCCACTTGGGACTTCTACAATGAGCAGTTCTTC
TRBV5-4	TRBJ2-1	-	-	CASSRGGHYNEQFF	TGTGCCAGCAGCAGGGGGGGGCACTACAATGAGCAGTTCTTC
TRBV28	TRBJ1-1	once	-	CASSLLGLPNTEAFF	TGTGCCAGCAGTTTACTGGGACTGCCGAACACTGAAGCTTTCTTT
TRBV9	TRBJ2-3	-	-	CASSVAPLLTDTQYF	TGTGCCAGCAGCGTAGCCCCACTGCTCACAGATACGCAGTATTTT
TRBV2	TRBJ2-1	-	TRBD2	CASLELAANEQFF	TGTGCCAGCCTCGAGCTAGCGGCGAATGAGCAGTTCTTC
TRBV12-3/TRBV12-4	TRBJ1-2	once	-	CASSALQGGGYTF	TGTGCCAGCAGTGCCCTCCAGGGCGGAGGCTACACCTTC
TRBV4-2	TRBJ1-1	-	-	CASSQPADSAHEAFF	TGTGCCAGCAGCCAACCCGCAGACAGTGCTCATGAAGCTTTCTTT
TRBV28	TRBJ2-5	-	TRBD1	CASSTSGTGSRETQYF	TGTGCCAGCAGTACCTCCGGGACAGGGAGTAGGGAGACCCAGTACTTC
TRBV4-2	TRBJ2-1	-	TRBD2	CASSPDGTSGRRVGQFF	TGTGCCAGCAGCCCCGACGGGACTAGCGGGAGACGAGTGGGGCAGTTCTTC
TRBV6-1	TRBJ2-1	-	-	CASSESPSSYNEQFF	TGTGCCAGCAGTGAAAGCCCCTCCTCCTACAATGAGCAGTTCTTC
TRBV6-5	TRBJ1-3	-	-	CASRQTGSHTIYF	TGTGCCAGCAGACAGACAGGCTCCCACACCATATATTTT
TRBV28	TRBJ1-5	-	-	CASRPTGRANQPQHF	TGTGCCAGCAGACCGACAGGAAGGGCCAATCAGCCCCAGCATTTT
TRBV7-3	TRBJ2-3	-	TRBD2	CASSLIPGLAGVQDTQYF	TGTGCCAGCAGCTTAATCCCCGGGCTAGCGGGAGTACAAGATACGCAGTATTTT
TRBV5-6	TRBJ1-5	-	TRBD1	CASSLSTGEQPQHF	TGTGCCAGCAGCTTGTCGACAGGGGAGCAGCCCCAGCATTTT
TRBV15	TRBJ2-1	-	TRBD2	CATSQHGSGGQFF	TGTGCCACCAGTCAGCACGGGAGCGGGGGGCAGTTCTTC
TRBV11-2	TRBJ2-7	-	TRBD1	CASSRDRAYEQYF	TGTGCCAGCAGCAGGGACAGAGCTTACGAGCAGTACTTC
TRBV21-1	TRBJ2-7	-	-	CASSNKFGTRYEQYF	TGTGCCAGCAGCAATAAGTTCGGCACTAGATACGAGCAGTACTTC
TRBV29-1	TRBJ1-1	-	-	CSLPVGGLGFSTEAFF	TGCAGCCTCCCCGTCGGGGGATTAGGGTTCAGCACTGAAGCTTTCTTT
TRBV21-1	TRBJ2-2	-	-	CASSSYRRANGELFF	TGTGCCAGCAGCAGCTACAGGAGGGCCAACGGGGAGCTGTTTTTT
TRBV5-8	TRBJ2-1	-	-	CASSFRGSTNNEQFF	TGTGCCAGCAGCTTTCGGGGGAGTACCAACAATGAGCAGTTCTTC
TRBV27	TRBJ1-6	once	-	CASSPVWGGNSPLHF	TGTGCCAGCAGTCCCGTGTGGGGGGGCAATTCACCCCTCCACTTT
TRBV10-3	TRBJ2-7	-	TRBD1	CATNRGSYEQYF	TGTGCCACAAACAGGGGATCCTACGAGCAGTACTTC
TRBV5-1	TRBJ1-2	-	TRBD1	CASSPELQGAYGYTF	TGCGCCAGCAGCCCTGAATTACAGGGGGCCTATGGCTACACCTTC
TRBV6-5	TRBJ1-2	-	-	CASTQQGSYGYTF	TGTGCCAGTACTCAACAGGGTAGCTATGGCTACACCTTC
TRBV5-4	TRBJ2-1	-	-	CASRRDRPTHNEQFF	TGTGCCAGCAGACGTGACAGGCCCACCCACAATGAGCAGTTCTTC
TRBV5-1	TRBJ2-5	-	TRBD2	CASSSAGGTQETQYF	TGCGCCAGCAGCTCAGCGGGGGGCACGCAAGAGACCCAGTACTTC
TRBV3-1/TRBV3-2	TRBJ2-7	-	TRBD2	CASSQDIGLAREQYF	TGTGCCAGCAGCCAAGATATCGGACTAGCCCGCGAGCAGTACTTC
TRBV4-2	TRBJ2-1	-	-	CASSYKGGPEDEQFF	TGTGCCAGCAGCTATAAAGGGGGTCCGGAGGATGAGCAGTTCTTC
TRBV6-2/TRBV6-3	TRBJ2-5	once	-	CASSYRESETQYF	TGTGCCAGCAGTTACCGGGAATCGGAGACCCAGTACTTC
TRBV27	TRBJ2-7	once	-	CASSLEGYEQYF	TGTGCCAGCAGTTTAGAGGGTTACGAGCAGTACTTC
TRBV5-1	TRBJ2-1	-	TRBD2	CASVLLAGGPEGEQFF	TGCGCCAGCGTCCTCCTAGCGGGGGGGCCGGAGGGTGAGCAGTTCTTC
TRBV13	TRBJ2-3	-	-	CASSLTVTDTQYF	TGTGCCAGCAGCCTGACAGTTACAGATACGCAGTATTTT
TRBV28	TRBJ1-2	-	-	CASSSGGNYGYTF	TGTGCCAGCAGTTCCGGCGGAAACTATGGCTACACCTTC
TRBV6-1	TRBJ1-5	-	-	CASSVPDRYSNQPQHF	TGTGCCAGCAGTGTACCGGACAGATATAGCAATCAGCCCCAGCATTTT
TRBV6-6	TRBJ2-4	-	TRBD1	CASSQDRIRNIQYF	TGTGCCAGCAGTCAGGACAGGATTCGAAACATTCAGTACTTC
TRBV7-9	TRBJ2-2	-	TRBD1	CASSFNRGNTGELFF	TGTGCCAGCAGCTTTAACAGGGGAAACACCGGGGAGCTGTTTTTT
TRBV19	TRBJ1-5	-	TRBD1	CASSISGRGRGLIGQPQHF	TGTGCCAGTAGTATATCGGGCAGGGGGCGCGGGTTGATTGGTCAGCCCCAGCATTTT
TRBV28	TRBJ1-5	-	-	CASSAPQGRQPQHF	TGTGCCAGCAGCGCTCCGCAGGGGCGCCAGCCCCAGCATTTT
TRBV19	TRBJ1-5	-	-	CASSIGWGKPQHF	TGTGCCAGTAGTATAGGATGGGGCAAGCCCCAGCATTTT
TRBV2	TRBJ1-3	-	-	CASRESNSGNTIYF	TGTGCCAGCAGGGAGTCGAACTCTGGAAACACCATATATTTT
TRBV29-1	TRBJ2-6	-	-	CSVGVGTGANVLTF	TGCAGCGTTGGGGTGGGCACTGGGGCCAACGTCCTGACTTTC